The 26 T cell receptor beta chains listed next were all sequenced from one sample in a study of regulatory T cells in long-lasting Graves disease. Time point of the sample: persistent/refractory GD, antithyroid drugs over 5 years with positive TRAb. The TCR library was made from RNA that had been extracted from PBMCs in TRIzol. Construction of the TCR beta libraries employed iRepertoire HTBI primers in conjunction with Arm-PCR of CDR3 regions. One entry per CDR3 protein results from TCRdb running MiXCR on the multiplex PCR reads. Here the sample spans 350,000 to 450,000 distinct CDR3 sequences, around a fifth being singletons. Specimen: peripheral blood mononuclear cells (PBMCs), collected when the disease was refractory, from a patient treated with antithyroid drugs. The receptors shown here come from a female donor with Graves disease.

V is TRBV11-2 and J is TRBJ2-3; 10 bases match TRBD2. The junction had 10 bases not matched to a gene; V was cut back by 5 bases and J by 2 bases. Looked up from germline, CDR1 is SGHAT and CDR2 is FQNNGV. The CDR3 contains 17 residues. This CDR3 is CASSAGRLAGVTDTQYF. The CDR3 region has the DNA TGTGCCAGCAGCGCCGGGCGGCTAGCGGGAGTCACAGATACGCAGTATTTT.

This clonotype was counted many times. The chain carries TRBV24-1 and TRBJ1-1; weak D call: TRBD1 (6 bases). The CDR3 totals 12 residues. V shed 9 bases and J shed 6 bases, with 13 bases lying between them. CDR1 and CDR2 (germline): KGHDR, SFDVKD. The CDR3 sequence: CATQARGSEAFF. Here the CDR3 DNA reads TGTGCCACCCAGGCCAGGGGTTCTGAAGCTTTCTTT.

The chain has TRBV27 and TRBJ1-1, with 8 bases fitting TRBD1. CDR3 length: 14 residues. Germline CDR1 is MNHEY and CDR2 is SMNVEV (reference sequence). Trimming took 5 bases from V and 8 from J; bases not matched to a gene: 10. The CDR3, as DNA: TGTGCCAGCAGTCCAATAGGACAGGGAACGGAAGCTTTCTTT. This codes for CASSPIGQGTEAFF.

This clonotype has more than one count but fewer than ten. This chain joins TRBV5-1 and TRBJ2-2; 12 positions agree with TRBD2. Germline V gene sequence: CDR1 SGHRS, CDR2 YFSETQ. V lost 0 bases and J lost 3; bases outside the gene matches: 9. The length of the CDR3 is 19 residues. In nucleotides, the CDR3 is TGCGCCAGCAGCTTGGCAGGCCGGACTAGCGGGACCCACACCGGGGAGCTGTTTTTT. Translation gives CASSLAGRTSGTHTGELFF.

This clonotype was picked up many times. The chain uses TRBV2 and TRBJ2-7; no clear D gene. Trimming removed 8 bases at V and 7 bases at J, with 15 bases between. This CDR3 has 12 amino acids. Germline lookup yields CDR1 SNHLY and CDR2 FYNNEI. DNA of the CDR3: TGTGCCAGCCTTGACACATCGCGGGAGCAGTACTTC. Translated, it gives CASLDTSREQYF.

There are many counts of this clonotype. This sequence joins TRBV28 and TRBJ2-5, with 10 bases that match TRBD1. Germline trimming cut 2 bases from V and 3 bases from J; bases unmatched to any gene: 6. The CDR3 runs 16 residues. Germline-derived CDR1 and CDR2 are MDHEN and SYDVKM. The CDR3 DNA is TGTGCCAGCAGTTTAGGGCCAGGACAGGGGGAAGAGACCCAGTACTTC. It is translated as CASSLGPGQGEETQYF.

This clonotype was picked up many times. The chain couples TRBV28 to TRBJ2-7; the D gene is possibly TRBD2 (6 bases). The CDR3 is 14 amino acids. The V gene's germline CDR1 is MDHEN and CDR2 SYDVKM. Deletions cut 3 bases from V and 2 bases from J, with 11 bases between. The chain's CDR3 is CASSLWGGTYEQYF. CDR3 DNA sequence: TGTGCCAGCAGTTTGTGGGGAGGAACCTACGAGCAGTACTTC.

Points on this clonotype: A read error may explain this, as a much larger clone is one base away. The rearrangement uses TRBV6-1 and TRBJ2-5, with D possibly TRBD2 on 5 matching bases. Germline lookup yields CDR1 MNHNS and CDR2 SASEGT. CDR3 length: 13 residues. CDR3 sequence (DNA): TGTGTCAGCAGCGGCCCGACGCGGGAGACCCAGTACTTC. As protein: CVSSGPTRETQYF.

This clonotype was recorded at least ten times. The V gene is TRBV18, the J gene TRBJ2-2; either TRBD1 or TRBD2 may fit D (5 bases each). V shed 0 bases and J shed 4 bases, with 9 bases lying between them. CDR3 length: 15 amino acids. Germline loops: CDR1 KGHSH, CDR2 LQKENI. CDR3 sequence reads: CASSPPSGTTGELFF. The CDR3 bases are TGTGCCAGCTCACCACCCTCAGGGACCACCGGGGAGCTGTTTTTT.

This chain connects TRBV20-1 to TRBJ1-3, with 9 positions matching TRBD1. The junction had 5 bases not matched to a gene; V was cut back by 6 bases and J by 2 bases. Looked up from germline, CDR1 is DFQATT and CDR2 is SNEGSKA (reference sequence). The CDR3 runs 14 residues. The CDR3 reads CSATQGATGNTIYF. CDR3 DNA sequence: TGCAGTGCGACACAGGGGGCCACTGGAAACACCATATATTTT.

V usage is TRBV29-1 and J usage is TRBJ1-1; D uncertain. CDR1 SQVTM and CDR2 ANQGSEA come from the germline V gene. This CDR3 contains 12 residues. V was pared by 7 bases and J by 1 base, with 10 bases between. The CDR3 coding sequence is TGCAGCGCGGAACGGGGGAACACTGAAGCTTTCTTT. Amino acids: CSAERGNTEAFF.

This clonotype occurred many times. The gene calls are TRBV2 and TRBJ1-2, with D perhaps TRBD1 (6 bases). V lost 5 bases and J lost 6, with 13 bases in between. Germline CDR1 reads SNHLY; CDR2 reads FYNNEI. This CDR3 has 13 amino acids. The CDR3 loop reads CASSLTGSNGYTF. CDR3 in DNA: TGTGCCAGCAGTTTGACAGGCTCCAATGGCTACACCTTC.

A few counts support this clonotype. The chain couples TRBV9 to TRBJ2-2; 7 bases fit TRBD1. Germline V CDR1 and CDR2: SGDLS, YYNGEE. There are 14 residues in the CDR3. V shed 2 bases and J 4 bases; nucleotides not matched to a gene: 2. Here the CDR3 DNA reads TGTGCCAGCAGCGTCCGGACAGGCACCGGGGAGCTGTTTTTT. The encoded protein is CASSVRTGTGELFF.

This clonotype was counted between two and nine times. A junction boundary mismatches the germline segment, possibly from a read error. The rearrangement uses TRBV2 and TRBJ2-3; 7 positions agree with TRBD2. CDR1 and CDR2 from the germline V gene are SNHLY and FYNNEI. The CDR3 is 16 residues long. CDR3 nucleotides: TGTGCCAGCAAGGATCGGGAGGTCCTGATCGGAGATACACAGTATTTT. Its protein product is CASKDREVLIGDTQYF.

In its sample, this clonotype was seen a few times. V usage is TRBV4-1 and J usage is TRBJ1-1; no reliable D call. This CDR3 comprises 14 residues. Trimming took off 0 bases at V and 4 bases at J, with 9 bases between the two ends. Germline values: CDR1 MGHRA, CDR2 YSYEKL. Written as DNA, the CDR3 is TGCGCCAGCAGCCAAGATAGCTTCGGCACTGAAGCTTTCTTT. Residues: CASSQDSFGTEAFF.

Only a few counts were recorded for this clonotype. The gene calls are TRBV7-3 and TRBJ1-1, with TRBD1 as a possible D gene (5 bases). Germline CDR1 SGHTA, CDR2 FQGTGA. V was cut by 5 bases and J by 3 bases, with 13 bases left in between. The CDR3 contains 14 residues. CDR3 loop: CASSLEPGDTEAFF. CDR3 sequence (DNA): TGTGCCAGCAGCCTCGAACCGGGGGACACTGAAGCTTTCTTT.

This clonotype appeared many times. V and J are TRBV2 and TRBJ1-2; tentative D call: TRBD1 (6 bases). This CDR3 has 14 amino acids. CDR1 and CDR2 from the germline V gene are SNHLY and FYNNEI. Trimming stripped 6 bases from V and 8 bases from J, with 19 bases between. The CDR3 loop reads CASSVDRSLGGYTF. CDR3 nucleotides: TGTGCCAGCAGCGTTGACAGGTCCCTAGGAGGCTACACCTTC.

The chain carries TRBV24-1 and TRBJ2-1, with D possibly being TRBD2 (5 bases). CDR3 size: 13 residues. CDR1 and CDR2 from the germline V gene are KGHDR and SFDVKD. V lost 9 bases to trimming and J lost 3 bases, with 11 bases between them. The CDR3 DNA follows: TGTGCCACCGCGTCGGGGAGCTACAATGAGCAGTTCTTC. Translation gives CATASGSYNEQFF.

CDR3 protein: CATSPGGREETQYF. CDR3 in DNA: TGTGCCACCAGTCCTGGGGGGAGGGAAGAGACCCAGTACTTC. This chain uses TRBV24-1 with TRBJ2-5; 7 bases match TRBD2. The ends lost 6 bases at V and 3 bases at J; junction bases unmatched: 6. Germline loops: CDR1 KGHDR, CDR2 SFDVKD. CDR3 length: 14 amino acids.

This clonotype was detected only a few times. The chain has TRBV6-4 and TRBJ2-5; 8 bases map to TRBD1. This CDR3 has 15 amino acids. The germline V gene encodes CDR1 MRHNA and CDR2 SNTAGT. V gave up 0 bases and J gave up 5 bases; unmatched junction bases: 5. Here the CDR3 DNA reads TGTGCCAGCAGTGACTCGGGCAGGGGGCATGAGACCCAGTACTTC. This encodes CASSDSGRGHETQYF.

This clonotype turned up a few times. V is TRBV28 and J is TRBJ2-1; no reliable D call. V gave up 8 bases and J gave up 6 bases, with 23 bases separating them. Germline values: CDR1 MDHEN, CDR2 SYDVKM. CDR3 size: 16 residues. The CDR3 loop is CASGHLDSSNSNEQFF. DNA of the CDR3: TGTGCCAGCGGGCATCTTGATTCGTCAAATTCCAATGAGCAGTTCTTC.

The table lists this clonotype with many counts. J is TRBJ2-2 and V is TRBV2; 12 nucleotides align to TRBD1. Germline assignment: CDR1 SNHLY and CDR2 FYNNEI. The V segment lost 6 bases and the J segment 6 bases; nucleotides outside the gene matches: 8. The CDR3 has 16 residues. The CDR3 nucleotides read TGTGCCAGCAGGCCCTCGGGACAGGGGGCATCCGGGGAGCTGTTTTTT. Translated, it gives CASRPSGQGASGELFF.

A note on this clonotype: A much larger clone sits a single nucleotide away, making a read error possible. The chain combines TRBV19 with TRBJ1-5; D unresolved. CDR3 size: 12 residues. V lost 6 bases and J lost 5, with 8 bases in between. The V gene's germline CDR1 is LNHDA and CDR2 SQIVND (reference sequence). The CDR3 DNA reads as TGTGCCAGTAGGGTAGGGCATCAGCCCCAGCATTTT. Its protein product is CASRVGHQPQHF. Looking up the rest from reference TRBV19 and TRBJ1-5 gives the full variable domain: DGGITQSPKYLFRKEGQNVTLSCEQNLNHDAMYWYRQDPGQGLRLIYYSQIVNDFQKGDIAEGYSVSREKKESFPLTVTSAQKNPTAFYLCASRVGHQPQHFGDGTRLSIL.

This clonotype was detected ten times or more. This sequence joins TRBV7-9 and TRBJ2-5; D is unclear. The CDR3 totals 15 residues. In germline, CDR1 is SEHNR, CDR2 FQNEAQ (reference sequence). Trimming stripped 5 bases from V and 3 bases from J, with 16 bases between. The CDR3 DNA sequence: TGTGCCAGCAGCCCACCGACACAACCCGAAGAGACCCAGTACTTC. Translation: CASSPPTQPEETQYF.

This clonotype has a count of ten or more. As DNA, the CDR3 is TGTGCCAGCAGTTACGCGGGTCCCTCAGAAGCTTTCTTT. Its protein is CASSYAGPSEAFF. The chain links TRBV6-2 or TRBV6-3 to TRBJ1-1; D uncertain. From germline, CDR1 is MNHEY and CDR2 SVGEGT. The germline V and J ends were trimmed by 2 bases and 8 bases, with 12 bases remaining between them. The CDR3 totals 13 residues.

The chain recombines TRBV30 with TRBJ1-5; no firm D call. The CDR3 is 14 amino acids. Germline lookup yields CDR1 GTSNPN and CDR2 SVGIG (reference sequence). The V gene lost 5 bases and the J gene lost 2 bases, with 13 bases spanning the gap. The CDR3 is CAWGGPPGNQPQHF. For the CDR3, the DNA is TGTGCCTGGGGAGGCCCACCAGGCAATCAGCCCCAGCATTTT. Full variable domain (rest looked up from reference TRBV30 and TRBJ1-5): SQTIHQWPATLVQPVGSPLSLECTVEGTSNPNLYWYRQAAGRGLQLLFYSVGIGQISSEVPQNLSASRPQDRQFILSSKKLLLSDSGFYLCAWGGPPGNQPQHFGDGTRLSIL.